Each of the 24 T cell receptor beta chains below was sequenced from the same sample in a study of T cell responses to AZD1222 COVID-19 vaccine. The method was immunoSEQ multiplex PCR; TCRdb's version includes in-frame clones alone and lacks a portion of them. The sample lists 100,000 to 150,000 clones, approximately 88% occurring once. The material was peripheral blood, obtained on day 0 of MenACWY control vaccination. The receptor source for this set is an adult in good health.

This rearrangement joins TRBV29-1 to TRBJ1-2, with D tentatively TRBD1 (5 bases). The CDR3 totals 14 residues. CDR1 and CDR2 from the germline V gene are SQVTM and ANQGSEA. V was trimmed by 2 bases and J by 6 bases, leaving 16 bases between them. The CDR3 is CSVESRGEGNGYTF. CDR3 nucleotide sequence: TGCAGCGTTGAATCCCGAGGGGAGGGGAATGGCTACACCTTC.

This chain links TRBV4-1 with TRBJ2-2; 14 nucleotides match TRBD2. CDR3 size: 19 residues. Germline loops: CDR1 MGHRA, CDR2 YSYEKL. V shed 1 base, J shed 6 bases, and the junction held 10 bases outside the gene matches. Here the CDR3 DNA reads TGCGCCAGCAGCCAAGTCGGGACTAGCGGGAGTGAGTGGTCCGGGGAGCTGTTTTTT. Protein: CASSQVGTSGSEWSGELFF.

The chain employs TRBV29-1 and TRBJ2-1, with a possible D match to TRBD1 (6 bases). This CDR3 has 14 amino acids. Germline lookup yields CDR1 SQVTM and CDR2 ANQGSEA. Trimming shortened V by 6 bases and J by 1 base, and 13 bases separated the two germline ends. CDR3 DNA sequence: TGCAGCGTCGGCTACAGGGTTTCCTACAATGAGCAGTTCTTC. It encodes CSVGYRVSYNEQFF.

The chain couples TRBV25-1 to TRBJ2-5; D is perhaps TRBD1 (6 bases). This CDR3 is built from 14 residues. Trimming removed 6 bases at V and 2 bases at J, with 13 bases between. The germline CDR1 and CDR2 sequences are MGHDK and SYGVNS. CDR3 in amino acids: CASSLTRGQETQYF. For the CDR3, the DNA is TGTGCCAGCAGCTTAACTAGGGGGCAAGAGACCCAGTACTTC.

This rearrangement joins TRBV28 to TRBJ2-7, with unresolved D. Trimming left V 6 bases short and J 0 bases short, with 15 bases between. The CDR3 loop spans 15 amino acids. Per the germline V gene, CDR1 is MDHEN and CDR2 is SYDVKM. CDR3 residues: CASRKEPWLSYEQYF. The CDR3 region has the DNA TGTGCCAGCAGGAAGGAGCCTTGGCTCTCCTACGAGCAGTACTTC.

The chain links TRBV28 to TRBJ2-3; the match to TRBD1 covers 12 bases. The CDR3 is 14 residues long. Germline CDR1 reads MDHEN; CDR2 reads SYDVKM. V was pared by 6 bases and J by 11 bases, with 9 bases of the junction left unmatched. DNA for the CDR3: TGTGCCAGCAGATACCGGGACAGGGGGCGCCGGCAGTATTTT. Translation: CASRYRDRGRRQYF.

CDR3 loop: CASSLIWTYSGNTEAFF. The DNA of the CDR3 is TGTGCCAGCAGCTTAATTTGGACTTATTCGGGGAATACTGAAGCTTTCTTT. The chain uses TRBV11-2 and TRBJ1-1; D is uncertain. The CDR3 runs to 17 residues. The V gene lost 2 bases and the J gene lost 5 bases, with 21 bases spanning the gap. Germline V gene lookup returns CDR1 SGHAT and CDR2 FQNNGV. Drawing the rest from reference TRBV11-2 and TRBJ1-1, the complete variable domain is EAGVAQSPRYKIIEKRQSVAFWCNPISGHATLYWYQQILGQGPKLLIQFQNNGVVDDSQLPKDRFSAERLKGVDSTLKIQPAKLEDSAVYLCASSLIWTYSGNTEAFFGQGTRLTVV.

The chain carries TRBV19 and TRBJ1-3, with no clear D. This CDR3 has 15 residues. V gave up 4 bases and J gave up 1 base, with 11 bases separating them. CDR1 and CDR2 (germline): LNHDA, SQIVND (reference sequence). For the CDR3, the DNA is TGTGCCAGTAGTAATCGGACGGGTTCTGGAAACACCATATATTTT. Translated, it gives CASSNRTGSGNTIYF.

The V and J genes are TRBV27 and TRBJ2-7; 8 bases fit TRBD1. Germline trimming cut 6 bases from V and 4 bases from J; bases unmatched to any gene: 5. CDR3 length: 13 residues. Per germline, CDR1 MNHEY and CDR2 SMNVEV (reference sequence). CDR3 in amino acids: CASRGRGLYEQYF. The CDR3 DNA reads TGTGCCAGCAGGGGCAGGGGGCTTTACGAGCAGTACTTC.

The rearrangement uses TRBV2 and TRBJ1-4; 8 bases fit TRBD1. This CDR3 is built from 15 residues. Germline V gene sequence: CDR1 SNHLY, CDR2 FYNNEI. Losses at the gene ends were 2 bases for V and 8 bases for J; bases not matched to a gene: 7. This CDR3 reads CASSEQGAGGEKLFF. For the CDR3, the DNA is TGTGCCAGCAGTGAACAGGGGGCGGGGGGGGAAAAACTGTTTTTT.

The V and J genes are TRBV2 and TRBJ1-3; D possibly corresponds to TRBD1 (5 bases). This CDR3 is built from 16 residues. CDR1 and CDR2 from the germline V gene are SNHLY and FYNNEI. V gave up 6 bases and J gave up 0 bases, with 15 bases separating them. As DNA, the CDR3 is TGTGCCAGCAGATTACCACAGGCCTCCTCTGGAAACACCATATATTTT. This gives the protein CASRLPQASSGNTIYF.

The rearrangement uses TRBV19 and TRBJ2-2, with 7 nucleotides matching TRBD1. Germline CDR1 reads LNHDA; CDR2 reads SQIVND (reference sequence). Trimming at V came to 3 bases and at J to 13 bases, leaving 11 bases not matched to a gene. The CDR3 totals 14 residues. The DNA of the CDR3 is TGTGCCAGTAGTATCGACAGGGTGGAAGGAAGGCTGTTTTTT. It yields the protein CASSIDRVEGRLFF.

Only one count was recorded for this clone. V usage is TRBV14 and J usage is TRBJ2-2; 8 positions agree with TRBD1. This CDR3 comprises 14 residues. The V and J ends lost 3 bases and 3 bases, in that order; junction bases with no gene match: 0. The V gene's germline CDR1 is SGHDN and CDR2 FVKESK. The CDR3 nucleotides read TGTGCCAGCAGCCAGACAGGGGACACCGGGGAGCTGTTTTTT. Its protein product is CASSQTGDTGELFF.

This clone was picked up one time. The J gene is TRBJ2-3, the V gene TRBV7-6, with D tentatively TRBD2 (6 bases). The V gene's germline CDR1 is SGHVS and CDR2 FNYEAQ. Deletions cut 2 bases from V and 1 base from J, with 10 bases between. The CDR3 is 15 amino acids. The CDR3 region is CASSLRRGRTDTQYF. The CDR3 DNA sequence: TGTGCCAGCAGCTTAAGGAGGGGTCGCACAGATACGCAGTATTTT.

CDR3 sequence (DNA): TGTGCCTGGAGTATGGGGGTTGGGATGAACACTGAAGCTTTCTTT. Translated: CAWSMGVGMNTEAFF. The gene calls are TRBV30 and TRBJ1-1; a weak D match, TRBD1 (5 bases). This CDR3 region has 15 residues. Germline V gene lookup returns CDR1 GTSNPN and CDR2 SVGIG (reference sequence). Trimming stripped 2 bases from V and 0 bases from J, with 13 bases between.

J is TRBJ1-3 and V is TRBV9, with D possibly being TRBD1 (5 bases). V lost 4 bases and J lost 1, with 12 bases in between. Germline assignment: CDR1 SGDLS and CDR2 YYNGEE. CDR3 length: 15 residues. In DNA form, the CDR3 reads TGTGCCAGCAGCCCGACGGGGGTATCTGGAAACACCATATATTTT. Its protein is CASSPTGVSGNTIYF.

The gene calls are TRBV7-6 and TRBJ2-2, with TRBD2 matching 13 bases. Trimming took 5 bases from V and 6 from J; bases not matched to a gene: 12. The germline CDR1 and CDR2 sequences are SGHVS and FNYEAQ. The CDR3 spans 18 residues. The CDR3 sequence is CASSPWTSGRWSAGELFF. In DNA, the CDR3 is TGTGCCAGCAGCCCATGGACTAGCGGGAGATGGTCGGCCGGGGAGCTGTTTTTT.

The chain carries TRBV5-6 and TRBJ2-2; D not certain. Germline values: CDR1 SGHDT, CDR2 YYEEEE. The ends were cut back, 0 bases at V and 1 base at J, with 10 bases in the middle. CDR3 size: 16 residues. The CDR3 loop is CASSLEVLKNTGELFF. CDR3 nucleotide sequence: TGTGCCAGCAGCTTGGAGGTCCTTAAGAACACCGGGGAGCTGTTTTTT.

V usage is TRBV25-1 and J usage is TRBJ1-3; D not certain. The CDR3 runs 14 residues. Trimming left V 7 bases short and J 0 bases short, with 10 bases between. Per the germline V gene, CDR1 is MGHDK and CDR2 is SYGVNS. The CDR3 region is CASTLGDSGNTIYF. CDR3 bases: TGTGCCAGCACCTTGGGAGACTCTGGAAACACCATATATTTT.

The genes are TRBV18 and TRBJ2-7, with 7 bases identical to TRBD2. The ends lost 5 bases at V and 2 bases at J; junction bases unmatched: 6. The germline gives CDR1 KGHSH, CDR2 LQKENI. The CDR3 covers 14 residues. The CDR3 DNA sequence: TGTGCCAGCTCAGCTAGCGGTCCCCCCTACGAGCAGTACTTC. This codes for CASSASGPPYEQYF. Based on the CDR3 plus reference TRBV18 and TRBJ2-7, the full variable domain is NAGVMQNPRHLVRRRGQEARLRCSPMKGHSHVYWYRQLPEEGLKFMVYLQKENIIDESGMPKERFSAEFPKEGPSILRIQQVVRGDSAAYFCASSASGPPYEQYFGPGTRLTVT.

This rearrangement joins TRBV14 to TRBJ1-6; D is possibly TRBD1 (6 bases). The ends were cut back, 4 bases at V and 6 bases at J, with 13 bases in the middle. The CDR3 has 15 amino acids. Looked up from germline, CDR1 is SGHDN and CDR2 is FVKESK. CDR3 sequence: CASSPFDRSNSPLHF. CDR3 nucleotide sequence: TGTGCCAGCAGCCCCTTTGACAGGTCTAATTCACCCCTCCACTTT.

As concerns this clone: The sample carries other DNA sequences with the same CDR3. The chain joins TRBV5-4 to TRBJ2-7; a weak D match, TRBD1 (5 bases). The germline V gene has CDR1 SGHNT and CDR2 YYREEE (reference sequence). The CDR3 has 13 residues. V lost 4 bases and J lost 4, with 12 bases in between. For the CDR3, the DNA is TGTGCCAGCAGCCTGCAGGGTGTGTACGAGCAGTACTTC. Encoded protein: CASSLQGVYEQYF. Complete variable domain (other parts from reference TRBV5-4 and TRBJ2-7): ETGVTQSPTHLIKTRGQQVTLRCSSQSGHNTVSWYQQALGQGPQFIFQYYREEENGRGNFPPRFSGLQFPNYSSELNVNALELDDSALYLCASSLQGVYEQYFGPGTRLTVT.

CDR3 residues: CASSIRLAASYEQYF. In DNA, the CDR3 is TGTGCCAGCAGCATAAGACTAGCGGCATCCTACGAGCAGTACTTC. The genes are TRBV7-2 and TRBJ2-7; 9 bases line up with TRBD2. With V trimmed by 5 bases and J by 1 base, 6 bases remained unmatched. CDR3 size: 15 residues. Germline V CDR1 and CDR2: SGHTA, FQGNSA.

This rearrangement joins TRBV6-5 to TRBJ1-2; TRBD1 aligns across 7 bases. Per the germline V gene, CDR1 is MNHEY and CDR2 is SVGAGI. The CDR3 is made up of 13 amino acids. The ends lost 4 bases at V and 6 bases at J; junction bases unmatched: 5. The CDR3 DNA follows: TGTGCCAGCAGTTTCGACAGGGCGGATGGCTACACCTTC. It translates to CASSFDRADGYTF.